One sample yielded the 9 T cell receptor beta chains listed below, sequenced in a study of spatial heterogeneity in lung cancer. TCRdb recomputed calls from the 5' RACE reads with MiXCR, one row per CDR3 protein. The repertoire includes approximately 11,000 distinct CDR3 sequences, around 3.6% of them detected once, and approximately 8% sits in the top ten. Time point specified: sample taken at primary tumor resection. The sequenced material consisted of unsorted whole RNA from tumor, nontumor lung or frozen PBMC. Sequences were derived from normal lung tissue next to the tumor, sampled at surgery. Receptors were obtained from a male donor with early-stage non-small cell lung cancer.

In this sample, this clonotype turned up many times. The V and J genes are TRBV12-3 or TRBV12-4 and TRBJ2-2; D gene uncertain. V lost 5 bases, J lost 4 bases, and 17 bases lay in between. The CDR3 contains 16 residues. The CDR3 DNA reads TGTGCCAGCAGTCGACACGCGGACGGCGCCACCGGGGAGCTGTTTTTT. Residues: CASSRHADGATGELFF.

Many counts were recorded for this clonotype. The chain recombines TRBV27 with TRBJ2-7; 11 bases align to TRBD2. Germline trimming cut 5 bases from V and 6 bases from J; bases unmatched to any gene: 6. The CDR3 length is 14 residues. Germline V gene data show CDR1 as MNHEY and CDR2 as SMNVEV (reference sequence). The chain's CDR3 is CASSILAGALEQYF. CDR3 DNA: TGTGCCAGCAGTATACTAGCGGGAGCCCTCGAGCAGTACTTC.

Relative to its sample, this clonotype is medium-sized (0.01 to 0.1%). The rearrangement links TRBV29-1 to TRBJ1-2, with a weak D call TRBD1 (6 bases). The CDR3 length is 15 residues. Trimming shortened V by 4 bases and J by 4 bases, and 19 bases separated the two germline ends. The germline CDR1 and CDR2 sequences are SQVTM and ANQGSEA. CDR3 sequence reads: CSVVVEWGASYGYTF. For the CDR3, the DNA is TGCAGCGTTGTGGTCGAATGGGGGGCCAGCTATGGCTACACCTTC.

This clonotype is medium-sized by share. The chain is built from TRBV7-2 and TRBJ1-5; unclear D gene. Per germline, CDR1 SGHTA and CDR2 FQGNSA. The germline V and J ends were trimmed by 2 bases and 2 bases, with 10 bases remaining between them. The CDR3 spans 15 residues. The CDR3 reads CASSLMGLGNQPQHF. In DNA, the CDR3 is TGTGCCAGCAGCTTAATGGGGTTGGGCAATCAGCCCCAGCATTTT.

This clonotype was counted ten times or more. The rearrangement links TRBV6-5 to TRBJ1-1, with D uncertain. Trimming took off 4 bases at V and 6 bases at J, with 21 bases between the two ends. CDR1 is MNHEY, CDR2 SVGAGI, per germline. This CDR3 has 16 residues. CDR3 sequence (DNA): TGTGCCAGCAGTTCTATTTTCGGGGTTCACATCTCTGAAGCTTTCTTT. Residues: CASSSIFGVHISEAFF.

This clonotype came up many times. This chain connects TRBV2 to TRBJ1-6, with 8 bases lining up with TRBD1. CDR1 and CDR2 from the germline V gene are SNHLY and FYNNEI. The CDR3 runs 16 residues. V gave up 6 bases and J gave up 7 bases; unmatched junction bases: 11. The DNA for the CDR3 is TGTGCCAGCAGGGGAGCCCAGGGGGCGAGCAATTCACCCCTCCACTTT. This gives the protein CASRGAQGASNSPLHF.

J is TRBJ2-3 and V is TRBV7-2; the D is unclear. The CDR3 loop spans 15 amino acids. Germline V gene sequence: CDR1 SGHTA, CDR2 FQGNSA. V dropped 2 bases and J dropped 1 base, with 10 bases sitting between them. CDR3 DNA sequence: TGTGCCAGCAGCTTATTGGGGTCCGGCACAGATACGCAGTATTTT. Amino acid sequence: CASSLLGSGTDTQYF.

This clonotype was recorded at least ten times. The chain carries TRBV20-1 and TRBJ2-1, with D tentatively TRBD2 (6 bases). Trimming pared 6 bases from V and 8 bases from J, leaving 23 bases between. This CDR3 spans 15 amino acids. Germline V CDR1 and CDR2: DFQATT, SNEGSKA (reference sequence). CDR3 loop: CSATDAGTALDEQFF. CDR3 DNA sequence: TGCAGTGCCACTGATGCGGGGACCGCCCTAGATGAGCAGTTCTTC.

This clonotype was counted many times. CDR3 sequence: CASSRGFDLSSYEQYF. In DNA, the CDR3 is TGTGCCAGCAGTCGGGGGTTCGACCTTTCATCCTACGAGCAGTACTTC. The chain uses TRBV5-8 and TRBJ2-7; a possible D gene is TRBD2 (6 bases). V was cut by 5 bases and J by 1 base, with 19 bases left in between. Germline CDR1 is SGHTS and CDR2 is YDEGEE. CDR3 size: 16 residues. Together with reference TRBV5-8 and TRBJ2-7, the CDR3 gives the full variable domain: EAGVTQSPTHLIKTRGQQATLRCSPISGHTSVYWYQQALGLGLQFLLWYDEGEERNRGNFPPRFSGRQFPNYSSELNVNALELEDSALYLCASSRGFDLSSYEQYFGPGTRLTVT.